The next 7 T cell receptor beta chains were all read from a single sample in a study of cytomegalovirus exposure and HLA in healthy donors. Assay used: immunoSEQ multiplex PCR; TCRdb lists only in-frame clones, some missing. The sample has about 38,000 clones, approximately 95% seen once. Specimen: PBMCs. These receptors all come from a man younger than 30 in good health and CMV-seronegative.

The table lists this clone with a count of one. The J gene is TRBJ2-7, the V gene TRBV7-9, with 10 bases aligning to TRBD2. This CDR3 is built from 15 residues. Per the germline V gene, CDR1 is SEHNR and CDR2 is FQNEAQ (reference sequence). The ends lost 5 bases at V and 2 bases at J; junction bases unmatched: 6. The CDR3 is CASSPWTSGAYEQYF. The CDR3 DNA reads TGTGCCAGCAGCCCCTGGACTAGCGGTGCCTACGAGCAGTACTTC.

V usage is TRBV7-2 and J usage is TRBJ2-3, with D possibly matching TRBD2 (6 bases). The ends were cut back, 5 bases at V and 6 bases at J, with 15 bases in the middle. The CDR3 consists of 14 residues. Germline CDR1 and CDR2: SGHTA and FQGNSA. The CDR3 DNA follows: TGTGCCAGCAGCACCGGACTACCGGGGGATACGCAGTATTTT. Translated, it gives CASSTGLPGDTQYF.

The J gene is TRBJ1-5, the V gene TRBV30; maybe TRBD1 (6 bases). This CDR3 is 13 amino acids long. Germline V gene data show CDR1 as GTSNPN and CDR2 as SVGIG (reference sequence). V was cut by 3 bases and J by 4 bases, with 10 bases left in between. The CDR3 coding sequence is TGTGCCTGGAGCGCACAGGGTAATCAGCCCCAGCATTTT. Protein: CAWSAQGNQPQHF.

The CDR3 loop is CASRRQQNTEAFF. In nucleotides, the CDR3 is TGTGCCAGCAGACGACAGCAGAACACTGAAGCTTTCTTT. J is TRBJ1-1 and V is TRBV6-5; maybe TRBD1 (5 bases). Trimming removed 6 bases from V and 1 base from J, with 9 bases in between. Germline V CDR1 and CDR2: MNHEY, SVGAGI. The CDR3 contains 13 residues.

The sample holds one count of this clone. The chain employs TRBV5-4 and TRBJ1-4, with 7 positions matching TRBD1. V was pared by 4 bases and J by 8 bases, with 5 bases of the junction left unmatched. Germline V lookup: CDR1 SGHNT, CDR2 YYREEE (reference sequence). The length of the CDR3 is 13 residues. The CDR3 loop reads CASSQGGNEKLFF. The CDR3, as DNA: TGTGCCAGCAGCCAGGGGGGAAACGAAAAACTGTTTTTT.

This chain links TRBV10-3 with TRBJ2-7; D unclear. V lost 3 bases and J 6 bases, leaving 9 bases between the germline ends. The CDR3 is 12 amino acids. Germline lookup yields CDR1 ENHRY and CDR2 SYGVKD. CDR3 residues: CAISEVGSEQYF. The CDR3 coding sequence is TGTGCCATCAGTGAAGTTGGCAGCGAGCAGTACTTC.

The genes are TRBV29-1 and TRBJ2-6, with a tentative D call TRBD2 (7 bases). The CDR3 extends over 15 amino acids. Germline values: CDR1 SQVTM, CDR2 ANQGSEA. The V gene lost 1 base and the J gene lost 4 bases, with 11 bases spanning the gap. The CDR3 reads CSVEAGGSGANVLTF. The CDR3 DNA follows: TGCAGCGTTGAAGCGGGGGGCTCCGGGGCCAACGTCCTGACTTTC.